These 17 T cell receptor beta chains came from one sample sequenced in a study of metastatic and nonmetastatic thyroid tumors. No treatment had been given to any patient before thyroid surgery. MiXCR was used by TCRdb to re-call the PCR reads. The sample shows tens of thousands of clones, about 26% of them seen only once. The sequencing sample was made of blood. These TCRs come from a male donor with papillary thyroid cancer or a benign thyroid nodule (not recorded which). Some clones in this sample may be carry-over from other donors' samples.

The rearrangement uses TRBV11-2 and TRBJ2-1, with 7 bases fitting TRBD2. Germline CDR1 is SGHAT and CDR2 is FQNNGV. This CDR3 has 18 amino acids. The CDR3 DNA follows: TGTGGTAGCAGCGGGCCCAGACTAGCCTCTGGCTCCTACAATGAGCAGTTCTTC. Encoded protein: CGSSGPRLASGSYNEQFF.

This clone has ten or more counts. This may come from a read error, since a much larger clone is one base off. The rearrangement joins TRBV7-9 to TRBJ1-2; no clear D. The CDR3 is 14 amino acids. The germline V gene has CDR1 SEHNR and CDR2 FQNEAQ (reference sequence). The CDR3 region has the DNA TGTGCCAGCAGCTTAGACAGTACGAACTATAGCTACACCTTC. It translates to CASSLDSTNYSYTF.

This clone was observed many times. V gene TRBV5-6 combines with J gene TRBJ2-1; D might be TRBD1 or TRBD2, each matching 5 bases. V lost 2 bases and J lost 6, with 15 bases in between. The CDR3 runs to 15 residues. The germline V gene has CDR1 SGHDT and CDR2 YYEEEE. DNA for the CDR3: TGTGCCAGCAGCTTCACCGGGACGGCCCTCAATGAGCAGTTCTTC. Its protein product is CASSFTGTALNEQFF.

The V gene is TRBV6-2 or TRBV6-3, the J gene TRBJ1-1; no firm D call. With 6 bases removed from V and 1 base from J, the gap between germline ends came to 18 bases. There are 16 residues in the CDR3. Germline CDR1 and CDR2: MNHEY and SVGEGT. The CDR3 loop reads CASSPLYGATNTEAFF. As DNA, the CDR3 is TGTGCCAGCAGCCCACTTTATGGAGCCACGAACACTGAAGCTTTCTTT.

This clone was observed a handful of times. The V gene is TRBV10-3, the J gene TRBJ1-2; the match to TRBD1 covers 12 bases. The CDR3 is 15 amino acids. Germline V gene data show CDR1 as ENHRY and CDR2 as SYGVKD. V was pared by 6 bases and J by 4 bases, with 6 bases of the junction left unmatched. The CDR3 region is CAISAGTGGTYGYTF. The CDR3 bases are TGTGCCATCAGCGCCGGGACAGGGGGCACCTATGGCTACACCTTC.

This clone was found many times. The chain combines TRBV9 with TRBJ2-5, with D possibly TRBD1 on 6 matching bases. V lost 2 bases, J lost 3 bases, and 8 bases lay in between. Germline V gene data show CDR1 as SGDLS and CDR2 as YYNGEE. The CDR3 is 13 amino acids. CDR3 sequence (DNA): TGTGCCAGCAGCGTCGCAGGGGAAGAGACCCAGTACTTC. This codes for CASSVAGEETQYF.

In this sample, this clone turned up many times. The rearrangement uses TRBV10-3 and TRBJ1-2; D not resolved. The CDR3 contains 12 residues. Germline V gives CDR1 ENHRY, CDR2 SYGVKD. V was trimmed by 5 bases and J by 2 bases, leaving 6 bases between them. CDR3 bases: TGTGCCATCAGTCGGGAGAACTATGGCTACACCTTC. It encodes CAISRENYGYTF.

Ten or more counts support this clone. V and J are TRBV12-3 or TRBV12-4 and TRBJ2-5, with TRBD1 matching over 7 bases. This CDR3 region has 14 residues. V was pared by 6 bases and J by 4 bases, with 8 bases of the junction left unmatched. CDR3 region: CASSRTGAGETQYF. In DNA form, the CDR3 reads TGTGCCAGCAGCAGAACAGGGGCGGGAGAGACCCAGTACTTC.

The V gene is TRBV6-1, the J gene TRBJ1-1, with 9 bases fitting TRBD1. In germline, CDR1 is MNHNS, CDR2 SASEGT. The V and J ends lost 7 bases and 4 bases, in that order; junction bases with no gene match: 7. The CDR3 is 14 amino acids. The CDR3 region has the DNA TGTGCCAGCATCCTCAGGGACAGGGTCACTGAAGCTTTCTTT. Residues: CASILRDRVTEAFF.

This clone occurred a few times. The chain's CDR3 is CASSLSSWGVSTEAFF. The CDR3 DNA reads as TGTGCCAGCAGCTTATCTTCTTGGGGGGTTAGTACTGAAGCTTTCTTT. This chain links TRBV11-2 with TRBJ1-1; D is possibly TRBD1 (5 bases). This CDR3 is 16 amino acids long. V gave up 2 bases and J gave up 5 bases, with 18 bases separating them. Per germline, CDR1 SGHAT and CDR2 FQNNGV.

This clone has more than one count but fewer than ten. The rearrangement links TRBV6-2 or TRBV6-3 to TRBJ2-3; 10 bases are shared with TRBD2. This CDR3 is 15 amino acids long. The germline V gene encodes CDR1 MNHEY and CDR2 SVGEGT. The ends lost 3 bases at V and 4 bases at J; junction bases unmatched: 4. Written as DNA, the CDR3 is TGTGCCAGCAGTTATACTAGCGGGACACCAGATACGCAGTATTTT. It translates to CASSYTSGTPDTQYF.

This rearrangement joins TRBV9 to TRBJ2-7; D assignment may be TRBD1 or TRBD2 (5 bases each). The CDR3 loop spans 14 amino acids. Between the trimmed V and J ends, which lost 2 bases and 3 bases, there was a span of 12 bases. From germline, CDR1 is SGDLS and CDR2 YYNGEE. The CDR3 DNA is TGTGCCAGCAGCGTGAGGGACGGAAACTACGAGCAGTACTTC. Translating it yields CASSVRDGNYEQYF.

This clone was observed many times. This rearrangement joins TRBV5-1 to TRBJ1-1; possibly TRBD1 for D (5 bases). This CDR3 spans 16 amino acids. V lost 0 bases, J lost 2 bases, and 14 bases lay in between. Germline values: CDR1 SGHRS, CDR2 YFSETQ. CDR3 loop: CASSLGVRGLNTEAFF. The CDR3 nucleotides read TGCGCCAGCAGCTTGGGTGTTCGGGGGTTAAACACTGAAGCTTTCTTT.

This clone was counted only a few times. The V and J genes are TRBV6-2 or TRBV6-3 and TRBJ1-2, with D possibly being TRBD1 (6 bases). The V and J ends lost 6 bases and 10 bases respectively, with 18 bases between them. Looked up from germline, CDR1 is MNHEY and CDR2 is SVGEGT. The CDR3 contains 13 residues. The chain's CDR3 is CASSLQGDYLYTF. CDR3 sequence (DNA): TGTGCCAGCAGCTTACAGGGAGATTATCTCTACACCTTC.

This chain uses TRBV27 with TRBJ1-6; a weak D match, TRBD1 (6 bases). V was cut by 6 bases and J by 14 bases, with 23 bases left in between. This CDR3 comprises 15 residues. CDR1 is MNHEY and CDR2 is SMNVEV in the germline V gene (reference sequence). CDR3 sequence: CASRRDMRSLSSLHF. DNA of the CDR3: TGTGCCAGCAGGCGGGACATGAGAAGCCTATCGTCCCTCCACTTT.

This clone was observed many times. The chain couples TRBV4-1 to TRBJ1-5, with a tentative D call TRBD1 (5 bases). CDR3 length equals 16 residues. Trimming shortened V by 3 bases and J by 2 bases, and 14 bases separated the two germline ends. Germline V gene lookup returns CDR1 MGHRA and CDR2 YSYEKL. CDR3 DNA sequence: TGCGCCAGCAGCCAGGGGGGAAGGGGACGCAATCAGCCCCAGCATTTT. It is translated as CASSQGGRGRNQPQHF.

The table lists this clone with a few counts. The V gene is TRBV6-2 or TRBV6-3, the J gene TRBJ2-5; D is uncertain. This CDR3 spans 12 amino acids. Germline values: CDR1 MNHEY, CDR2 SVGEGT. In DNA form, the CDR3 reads TGTGAAAGCAGCCCTTACCGGGAGACCCAGTACTTC. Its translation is CESSPYRETQYF.